This passage covers 27 T cell receptor beta chains from one sample sequenced in a study of blood T cell repertoires in COVID-19 (dated by TCRdb to about 2020). Libraries were made using the immunoSEQ multiplex PCR assay. The table was pulled from immuneACCESS by TCRdb, which kept in-frame rearrangements only. Such tables lose some clones; where checked, under half of the loss comes from unresolved V genes, and the rest has no known cause. This sample is represented by 310,000 or so clones; around 87% of them were singletons. 1% to 1.5% of the sample goes to the ten largest clones. Sequenced material: peripheral blood. The receptors come from a man in his 70s with acute or convalescent COVID-19.

There are many counts of this clone. The rearrangement joins TRBV2 to TRBJ2-7, with TRBD2 matching over 13 bases. The CDR3 consists of 14 residues. Germline CDR1 and CDR2: SNHLY and FYNNEI. Trimming at V came to 6 bases and at J to 7 bases, leaving 6 bases not matched to a gene. CDR3 region: CASRLAGGPGEQYF. The CDR3 DNA reads TGTGCCAGCAGACTAGCGGGAGGGCCAGGGGAGCAGTACTTC.

V and J are TRBV28 and TRBJ1-1; D ambiguous. With 2 bases removed from V and 1 base from J, the gap between germline ends came to 14 bases. The CDR3 runs 16 residues. Per the germline V gene, CDR1 is MDHEN and CDR2 is SYDVKM. Here the CDR3 DNA reads TGTGCCAGCAGTTTACGGCCCGGGCGGGGGAACACTGAAGCTTTCTTT. Protein sequence: CASSLRPGRGNTEAFF.

The chain combines TRBV28 with TRBJ2-1; a possible D gene is TRBD1 (6 bases). Germline-derived CDR1 and CDR2 are MDHEN and SYDVKM. V was shortened by 7 bases and J by 4 bases, with 20 bases between the two germline ends. CDR3 length equals 16 residues. This CDR3 is CASTPFGGARYNEQFF. DNA of the CDR3: TGTGCCAGCACCCCTTTTGGGGGCGCGAGGTACAATGAGCAGTTCTTC. The variable domain in full, completed from reference TRBV28 and TRBJ2-1, reads DVKVTQSSRYLVKRTGEKVFLECVQDMDHENMFWYRQDPGLGLRLIYFSYDVKMKEKGDIPEGYSVSREKKERFSLILESASTNQTSMYLCASTPFGGARYNEQFFGPGTRLTVL.

This rearrangement joins TRBV18 to TRBJ1-2, with 10 positions matching TRBD1. The V gene's germline CDR1 is KGHSH and CDR2 LQKENI. The J segment lost 4 bases and the V segment lost 3 bases, leaving 5 bases of the junction unmatched. The CDR3 has 15 residues. For the CDR3, the DNA is TGTGCCAGCTCACCGGGACAGGGGAGTGGCTATGGCTACACCTTC. It yields the protein CASSPGQGSGYGYTF.

The rearrangement uses TRBV5-1 and TRBJ1-4; tentatively, D is TRBD1 (5 bases). CDR1 SGHRS and CDR2 YFSETQ come from the germline V gene. This CDR3 is built from 15 residues. Trimming stripped 3 bases from V and 8 bases from J, with 17 bases between. The CDR3 loop reads CASSSGGTYEEKLFF. CDR3 DNA: TGCGCCAGCAGCTCGGGCGGGACCTATGAAGAAAAACTGTTTTTT.

This clone was counted a single time. The chain combines TRBV7-9 with TRBJ2-2, with D unresolved. The CDR3 is 15 residues long. The germline CDR1 and CDR2 sequences are SEHNR and FQNEAQ (reference sequence). V lost 6 bases and J 2 bases, leaving 13 bases between the germline ends. CDR3 nucleotide sequence: TGTGCCAGCAGATTCGAAGAGATTAACACCGGGGAGCTGTTTTTT. This codes for CASRFEEINTGELFF.

V gene TRBV9 combines with J gene TRBJ2-5, with D maybe TRBD2 (6 bases). This CDR3 has 12 residues. Per the germline V gene, CDR1 is SGDLS and CDR2 is YYNGEE. V shed 10 bases and J shed 2 bases, with 12 bases lying between them. The CDR3, as DNA: TGTGCCTACTACGGGGGTCAAGAGACCCAGTACTTC. Its protein is CAYYGGQETQYF.

This chain links TRBV20-1 with TRBJ2-2; possibly TRBD2 for D (6 bases). Trimming shortened V by 3 bases and J by 0 bases, and 8 bases separated the two germline ends. Germline-derived CDR1 and CDR2 are DFQATT and SNEGSKA (reference sequence). The CDR3 consists of 14 residues. For the CDR3, the DNA is TGCAGTGCTAGTGGCGGGGCGAACACCGGGGAGCTGTTTTTT. Protein: CSASGGANTGELFF.

The V gene is TRBV6-1, the J gene TRBJ1-2; TRBD1 might be the D (6 bases). The CDR3 has 15 residues. Germline loops: CDR1 MNHNS, CDR2 SASEGT. Trimming pared 3 bases from V and 4 bases from J, leaving 15 bases between. The CDR3 loop reads CASSDLPAGVYGYTF. CDR3 in DNA: TGTGCCAGCAGTGACCTCCCAGCAGGGGTCTATGGCTACACCTTC.

The chain is built from TRBV24-1 and TRBJ1-2; 8 nucleotides match TRBD1. The germline V gene encodes CDR1 KGHDR and CDR2 SFDVKD. The CDR3 runs 18 residues. V lost 5 bases and J lost 6; bases outside the gene matches: 19. The CDR3 nucleotides read TGTGCCACCAGTGGCCGTTTAGGGACAGGCGACCGCGGGGATGGCTACACCTTC. Translation: CATSGRLGTGDRGDGYTF.

The chain couples TRBV28 to TRBJ2-7; D is ambiguous. The CDR3 is 12 amino acids. The germline gives CDR1 MDHEN, CDR2 SYDVKM. Trimming cost V 4 bases and J 4 bases, with 8 bases left between them. In DNA, the CDR3 is TGTGCCAGCAGTTCCCCTAAATACGAGCAGTACTTC. As protein: CASSSPKYEQYF.

This clone was counted a single time. V usage is TRBV7-2 and J usage is TRBJ2-2; 7 nucleotides line up with TRBD2. Looked up from germline, CDR1 is SGHTA and CDR2 is FQGNSA. The CDR3 is made up of 16 amino acids. Germline trimming cut 5 bases from V and 5 bases from J; bases unmatched to any gene: 11. CDR3 in amino acids: CASSAFQVGGTGELFF. CDR3 sequence (DNA): TGTGCCAGCAGCGCCTTCCAGGTGGGGGGGACCGGGGAGCTGTTTTTT.

The chain recombines TRBV28 with TRBJ2-1, with D unclear. V lost 6 bases and J lost 0, with 9 bases in between. The CDR3 totals 14 residues. The germline CDR1 and CDR2 sequences are MDHEN and SYDVKM. The CDR3 spells CASRAPSSYNEQFF. The CDR3 DNA reads as TGTGCCAGCAGGGCCCCAAGCTCCTACAATGAGCAGTTCTTC.

The chain employs TRBV29-1 and TRBJ1-2; TRBD1 is a possible D gene (5 bases). The CDR3 loop spans 13 amino acids. Trimming cost V 7 bases and J 8 bases, with 20 bases left between them. Germline CDR1 is SQVTM and CDR2 is ANQGSEA. The CDR3: CSDTRGGEVGYTF. The CDR3 nucleotides read TGCAGCGACACCCGGGGGGGGGAAGTGGGCTACACCTTC. The complete variable domain, with remaining parts taken from reference TRBV29-1 and TRBJ1-2, reads SAVISQKPSRDICQRGTSLTIQCQVDSQVTMMFWYRQQPGQSLTLIATANQGSEATYESGFVIDKFPISRPNLTFSTLTVSNMSPEDSSIYLCSDTRGGEVGYTFGSGTRLTVV.

The count of this clone is one. This sequence joins TRBV5-4 and TRBJ2-1; 7 bases agree with TRBD1. V gave up 4 bases and J gave up 4 bases; unmatched junction bases: 8. Germline lookup yields CDR1 SGHNT and CDR2 YYREEE (reference sequence). The CDR3 length is 15 residues. CDR3 region: CASSLAGTEYNEQFF. CDR3 in DNA: TGTGCCAGCAGCCTGGCAGGGACAGAGTACAATGAGCAGTTCTTC.

The chain combines TRBV6-5 with TRBJ2-1; 7 bases map to TRBD2. Germline CDR1 reads MNHEY; CDR2 reads SVGAGI. The CDR3 runs 15 residues. The trim removed 6 bases at V and 3 bases at J, leaving 8 bases unmatched. CDR3 sequence: CASRVIGGNYNEQFF. Here the CDR3 DNA reads TGTGCCAGCAGAGTTATCGGGGGGAACTACAATGAGCAGTTCTTC.

The chain links TRBV11-1 to TRBJ2-1; 7 bases agree with TRBD2. Trimming took 1 base from V and 10 from J; bases not matched to a gene: 7. CDR1 is SGHAT and CDR2 is FQDESV in the germline V gene (reference sequence). The CDR3 runs to 14 residues. The CDR3 reads CASSLGPGREEQFF. The CDR3 region has the DNA TGTGCCAGCAGCTTAGGCCCGGGGCGGGAGGAGCAGTTCTTC.

The chain is built from TRBV7-2 and TRBJ1-5; D might be TRBD1 (5 bases). V was pared by 4 bases and J by 7 bases, with 11 bases between. This CDR3 has 13 residues. Per the germline V gene, CDR1 is SGHTA and CDR2 is FQGNSA. DNA for the CDR3: TGTGCCAGCAGCTACGGGGGGAGCCAGCCCCAGCATTTT. Amino acid sequence: CASSYGGSQPQHF.

This chain joins TRBV7-2 and TRBJ2-1; 8 positions match TRBD2. The trim removed 6 bases at V and 7 bases at J, leaving 11 bases unmatched. There are 15 residues in the CDR3. Per germline, CDR1 SGHTA and CDR2 FQGNSA. CDR3 bases: TGTGCCAGCAGGGTTACTAGCGGAGGCGTTAATGAGCAGTTCTTC. Translated: CASRVTSGGVNEQFF.

V gene TRBV5-1 combines with J gene TRBJ2-1; TRBD2 matches at 7 bases. The CDR3 covers 14 residues. The ends lost 7 bases at V and 2 bases at J; junction bases unmatched: 6. Germline CDR1 is SGHRS and CDR2 is YFSETQ. The chain's CDR3 is CASANGGTYNEQFF. The CDR3 region has the DNA TGCGCCAGCGCGAACGGGGGGACCTACAATGAGCAGTTCTTC.

This chain joins TRBV7-3 and TRBJ1-1; weak D call: TRBD1 (6 bases). The V gene's germline CDR1 is SGHTA and CDR2 FQGTGA. The CDR3 consists of 13 residues. V lost 5 bases to trimming and J lost 4 bases, with 11 bases between them. As DNA, the CDR3 is TGTGCCAGCAGCCCAGGGGCGTCCACTGAAGCTTTCTTT. This sequence encodes CASSPGASTEAFF.

The sample holds one count of this clone. The rearrangement joins TRBV7-3 to TRBJ2-1; 9 positions agree with TRBD2. The V segment lost 5 bases and the J segment 0 bases; nucleotides outside the gene matches: 5. The CDR3 runs to 16 residues. The germline gives CDR1 SGHTA, CDR2 FQGTGA. This CDR3 reads CASSPGAGGSYNEQFF. CDR3 sequence (DNA): TGTGCCAGCAGCCCGGGAGCGGGGGGCTCCTACAATGAGCAGTTCTTC.

The gene calls are TRBV5-4 and TRBJ2-1; D not resolved. The CDR3 is made up of 15 amino acids. V was clipped by 0 bases and J by 5 bases, with 12 bases between them. Germline-derived CDR1 and CDR2 are SGHNT and YYREEE (reference sequence). The DNA for the CDR3 is TGTGCCAGCAGCTTGGAAGTAGAAAGTCACAATGAGCAGTTCTTC. It translates to CASSLEVESHNEQFF.

The chain has TRBV10-3 and TRBJ2-7, with TRBD2 matching 9 bases. The CDR3 is 15 residues long. Trimming removed 4 bases from V and 1 base from J; junction bases left unmatched: 5. In germline, CDR1 is ENHRY, CDR2 SYGVKD. The CDR3 sequence is CAISVGLAGSYEQYF. For the CDR3, the DNA is TGTGCCATCAGTGTGGGCCTAGCGGGATCCTACGAGCAGTACTTC.

The chain uses TRBV2 and TRBJ2-1; TRBD1 might be the D (6 bases). Trimming shortened V by 4 bases and J by 7 bases, and 17 bases separated the two germline ends. From germline, CDR1 is SNHLY and CDR2 FYNNEI. The CDR3 is made up of 15 amino acids. CDR3 nucleotides: TGTGCCAGCAGTGGGATGGTGGGGGACACGAATGAGCAGTTCTTC. Its translation: CASSGMVGDTNEQFF.

The V and J genes are TRBV6-1 and TRBJ2-1; 14 bases are shared with TRBD2. Germline V gene data show CDR1 as MNHNS and CDR2 as SASEGT. With 4 bases clipped from V and 7 bases from J, the junction kept 15 bases outside the gene matches. The CDR3 covers 19 residues. Written as DNA, the CDR3 is TGTGCCAGCAGTGGAGCGGGACTAGCGGGAGTACCAGCGGGGAATGAGCAGTTCTTC. It codes for CASSGAGLAGVPAGNEQFF.

The chain recombines TRBV3-1 (or the pseudogene TRBV3-2) with TRBJ2-1; D not resolved. This CDR3 is built from 12 residues. Trimming stripped 1 base from V and 9 bases from J, with 7 bases between. Germline V lookup: CDR1 LGHDT, CDR2 YNNKEL (reference sequence). CDR3 nucleotides: TGTGCCAGCAGCCAAGTACCGAGTGAGCAGTTCTTC. The encoded protein is CASSQVPSEQFF.